These T cell receptor beta chains were read from a single sample in a study of technical replicates of blood from a few donors. Only in-frame clones appear in the TCRdb table, and some are missing; sequencing was by immunoSEQ multiplex PCR. Here the sample spans about 50,000 clones, roughly nine tenths being singletons. Sequencing input: PBMCs. The origin of the receptors is a human donor in good health. Some clones in this sample may be carry-over from other donors' samples. CDR3s include the opening cysteine and the closing phenylalanine or tryptophan. Each record gives: D gene, J gene, clone size, V gene, CDR3 DNA, CDR3 protein. D genes are given only for firm matches. Clone size is stated in some rows and not others, as once, few, many or a class when expanded.

>-|TRBJ1-1|-|TRBV7-3
TGTGCCAGCAGCCTCACCAGGGGCATGAACACTGAAGCTTTCTTT
CASSLTRGMNTEAFF
>-|TRBJ1-2|once|TRBV9
TGTGCCAGCAGTGGCTGGGGCTACACCTTC
CASSGWGYTF
>TRBD1|TRBJ2-5|-|TRBV7-9
TGTGCCAGCACCACGGACAGGGCCTTACAAGAGACCCAGTACTTC
CASTTDRALQETQYF
>-|TRBJ2-5|-|TRBV11-2
TGTGCCAGCAGCTTATTTTCCAGGGGAGTAGAGACCCAGTACTTC
CASSLFSRGVETQYF
>-|TRBJ2-3|-|TRBV7-8
TGTGCCAGCAGCCCACCGGCGGCCACAGATACGCAGTATTTT
CASSPPAATDTQYF
>-|TRBJ1-2|-|TRBV10-3
TGTGCCATCAGCCCCCTTAACAGAGATGGCTACACCTTC
CAISPLNRDGYTF
>-|TRBJ1-2|-|TRBV18
TGTGCCAGCTCACAGCGGACCAACTATGGCTACACCTTC
CASSQRTNYGYTF
>-|TRBJ1-3|-|TRBV9
TGTGCCAGCAGTACCCTATCCGGGGCTGGAAACACCATATATTTT
CASSTLSGAGNTIYF
>TRBD2|TRBJ2-2|-|TRBV7-2
TGTGCCAGCAGCTTAGTCGGGGGGAGTGTTACCGGGGAGCTGTTTTTT
CASSLVGGSVTGELFF
>-|TRBJ1-2|-|TRBV29-1
TGCAGCGTGCCGGAGACGCAGATGCTTCTACAAGGAGGCTACACCTTC
CSVPETQMLLQGGYTF
>-|TRBJ1-2|-|TRBV7-2
TGTGCCAGCAGCTCCCCCCGGGGGAACTATGGCTACACCTTC
CASSSPRGNYGYTF
>-|TRBJ1-2|once|TRBV5-4
TGTGCCAGCAGCTCGAGTTGGGGGGGGCTCAATGGCTACACCTTC
CASSSSWGGLNGYTF
>-|TRBJ1-6|-|TRBV12-5
TGTGCTAGTGGATTGGGACAAAATACTTCACCCCTCCACTTT
CASGLGQNTSPLHF
>TRBD1|TRBJ1-2|-|TRBV14
TGTGCCAGCACCAAAGACAGGGGGCTAGGCTACACCTTC
CASTKDRGLGYTF
>-|TRBJ1-1|-|TRBV7-2
TGTGCCAGCAGGTCAGGGAATAAGAACACTGAAGCTTTCTTT
CASRSGNKNTEAFF
>-|TRBJ2-1|-|TRBV5-1
TGCGCCAGCAGCTTGGGCCAAGCTAGGAATGAGCAGTTCTTC
CASSLGQARNEQFF
>TRBD2|TRBJ2-1|-|TRBV5-1
TGCGCCAGCAGGGATTCGGGGGGAACCAATGAGCAGTTCTTC
CASRDSGGTNEQFF